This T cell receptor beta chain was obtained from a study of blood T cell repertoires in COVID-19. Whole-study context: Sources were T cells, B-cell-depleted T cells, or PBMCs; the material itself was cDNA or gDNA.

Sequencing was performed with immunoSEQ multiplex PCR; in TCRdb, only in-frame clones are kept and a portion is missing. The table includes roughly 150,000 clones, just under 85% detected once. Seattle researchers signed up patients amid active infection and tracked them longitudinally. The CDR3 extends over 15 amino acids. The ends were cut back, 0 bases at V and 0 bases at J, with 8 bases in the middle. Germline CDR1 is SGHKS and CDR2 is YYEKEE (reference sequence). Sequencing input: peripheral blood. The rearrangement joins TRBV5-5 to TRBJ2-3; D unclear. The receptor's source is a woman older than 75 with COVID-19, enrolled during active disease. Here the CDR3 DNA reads TGTGCCAGCAGCTTGGGCGCCGCTAGCACAGATACGCAGTATTTT. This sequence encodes CASSLGAASTDTQYF.